This is a list of T cell receptor beta chains from one sample in a study of technical replicates of blood from four donors. TCRdb's copy holds only in-frame clones and misses some; the assay was immunoSEQ multiplex PCR. Of 60,000 to 95,000 clones in the sample, 91% were seen once. Sequencing was done on a sample of T cells isolated from PBMCs. The source is a human donor in good health. Some clones in this sample may be carry-over from other donors' samples. Each CDR3 is given with its conserved first and last residue.

V: TRBV7-9; CDR3: CASSFSTGAQPQHF
V: TRBV10-1; CDR3: CASSGGTGYNEQFF
V: TRBV6-5; CDR3: CASRLQGGVNTEAFF
V: TRBV28; CDR3: CASSLWGNTEAFF
V: TRBV7-8; CDR3: CASNEERSGTPAIYPPYEQYF
V: TRBV20-1; CDR3: CSARKGSEFF
V: TRBV27; CDR3: CASSIPGLAGRNEQFF
V: TRBV10-1; CDR3: CASSESSGYSYNEQFF
V: TRBV10-2; CDR3: CASSPNTEAFF
V: TRBV19; CDR3: CARSVHRQDTGELFF
V: TRBV2; CDR3: CASKKAGGLSTDTQYF
V: TRBV6-4; CDR3: CASSDSLGLSGIHNEQFF
V: TRBV9; CDR3: CASSPGDVNTIYF
V: TRBV2; CDR3: CASSVTASNTEAFF
V: TRBV9; CDR3: CASSDSGAEYRTIEQYF
V: TRBV19; CDR3: CASSIGLAGGYEQYF
V: TRBV14; CDR3: CASSSGNTEAFF
V: TRBV25-1; CDR3: CASSESGQGRHEQFF
V: TRBV19; CDR3: CASSIGGTGVFSYEQYF
V: TRBV12-5; CDR3: CASGLIPGTLNMEETQYF
V: TRBV14; CDR3: CASSPGAPQGPGETQYF
V: TRBV2; CDR3: CASSEAGLAGSEQYF
V: TRBV15; CDR3: CATSRGGTYEQYF
V: TRBV5-4; CDR3: CASSLDRQSNQPQHF
V: TRBV28; CDR3: CASNPSSGETGELFF
V: TRBV25-1; CDR3: CASSDRGSSYEQYF
V: TRBV7-3; CDR3: CASSLTPTKVDEQFF
V: TRBV29-1; CDR3: CSVEYGQGTYEQYF
V: TRBV28; CDR3: CASSHRGRGSDTQYF
V: TRBV9; CDR3: CASSGGQGGYGYTF
V: TRBV25-1; CDR3: CASRGLSGGRTEAFF
V: TRBV7-9; CDR3: CASSLAGERNYGYTF
V: TRBV7-8; CDR3: CASSPRRGANTGELFF
V: TRBV19; CDR3: CASRPGNNQPQHF
V: TRBV5-1; CDR3: CASSLARENNEQFF
V: TRBV4-2; CDR3: CASSRETGSSEKLFF
V: TRBV7-9; CDR3: CASSPKRTDKTYEQYF
V: TRBV5-1; CDR3: CAVSWEGDWDTEAFF
V: TRBV9; CDR3: CASSVTGSGNTIYF
V: TRBV9; CDR3: CASSVLERNTDTQYF
V: TRBV18; CDR3: CASSPPGTSGSNEQFF
V: TRBV2; CDR3: CASSDPTSTGEAFF
V: TRBV5-1; CDR3: CASTSLAGYGGVNTEAFF
V: TRBV28; CDR3: CATVGGVDGYTF
V: TRBV18; CDR3: CASSPTRTPSETQYF
V: TRBV19; CDR3: CASSIAGQGYEQYF
V: TRBV6-5; CDR3: CASSYSGTGLFYGYTF